This T cell receptor beta chain was identified in a study of T cell responses to AZD1222 COVID-19 vaccine. Whole-study results and caveats: Only after the peak T cell response were repertoires sampled. Regions 160-218 and 743-854 dominated among vaccine-associated CD4 TCRs spanning spike. Seropositivity was recorded at baseline in only a handful of AZD1222 recipients.

Doses given second, at about 4 or about 12 weeks, were pooled. Assay: immunoSEQ multiplex PCR; the TCRdb copy retains only in-frame clones and omits some. The data contain approximately 150,000 clones, around 89% of them singletons. Germline assignment: CDR1 SGDLS and CDR2 YYNGEE. CDR3 size: 14 residues. Trimming took 0 bases from V and 1 from J, leaving 7 bases between them. A remark on this clone: No antigen is known for it.

This sequence originates from an adult who received the AZD1222 COVID-19 vaccine. This sample comprised peripheral blood, obtained 28 days after the second AZD1222 dose. V usage is TRBV9 and J usage is TRBJ1-1; D unclear. CDR3 DNA sequence: TGTGCCAGCAGCGTAGGGTTGGAGAACACTGAAGCTTTCTTT. Amino acid sequence: CASSVGLENTEAFF.